The rows below give T cell receptor beta chains drawn from one sample of a study of blood T cell repertoires in COVID-19. Libraries were prepared by immunoSEQ multiplex PCR; TCRdb keeps only in-frame clonotypes and omits some of them. The sample lists about 270,000 clones, 91% occurring once. Material: peripheral blood. The source is a person under 35 with COVID-19, enrolled during active disease. Both conserved end residues are part of each CDR3. The D gene is left open where the match is weak. The size entry is marked missing in some rows and otherwise reads once, few, many or a size class.

len: 13; abundance: .; j_gene: TRBJ1-5; d_gene: .; v_gene: TRBV2; CDR3aa: CASSGEGNQPQHF; CDR3nt: TGTGCCAGCAGTGGGGAGGGTAATCAGCCCCAGCATTTT
len: 13; abundance: .; j_gene: TRBJ2-5; d_gene: .; v_gene: TRBV7-9; CDR3aa: CASSLVEKETQYF; CDR3nt: TGTGCCAGCAGCTTGGTCGAGAAAGAGACCCAGTACTTC
len: 17; abundance: .; j_gene: TRBJ2-3; d_gene: .; v_gene: TRBV6-4; CDR3aa: CASSVYRSASNTDTQYF; CDR3nt: TGTGCCAGCAGTGTTTATAGGTCGGCTAGTAACACAGATACGCAGTATTTT
len: 14; abundance: .; j_gene: TRBJ1-2; d_gene: TRBD1; v_gene: TRBV4-1; CDR3aa: CASSQKTGRYGYTF; CDR3nt: TGCGCCAGCAGCCAGAAGACAGGGAGATATGGCTACACCTTC
len: 14; abundance: .; j_gene: TRBJ2-1; d_gene: .; v_gene: TRBV27; CDR3aa: CASGDYGSYNEQFF; CDR3nt: TGTGCCAGCGGAGACTACGGCTCCTACAATGAGCAGTTCTTC
len: 15; abundance: .; j_gene: TRBJ2-3; d_gene: TRBD1; v_gene: TRBV28; CDR3aa: CASSAGTANTDTQYF; CDR3nt: TGTGCCAGCAGTGCTGGGACAGCAAACACAGATACGCAGTATTTT
len: 16; abundance: .; j_gene: TRBJ2-3; d_gene: .; v_gene: TRBV5-4; CDR3aa: CASSAPESGWEDTQYF; CDR3nt: TGTGCCAGCAGCGCACCTGAGAGCGGGTGGGAAGATACGCAGTATTTT
len: 16; abundance: .; j_gene: TRBJ2-2; d_gene: TRBD2; v_gene: TRBV2; CDR3aa: CASSEGLAGNIGELFF; CDR3nt: TGTGCCAGCAGTGAGGGACTAGCGGGGAATATCGGGGAGCTGTTTTTT
len: 15; abundance: .; j_gene: TRBJ2-5; d_gene: TRBD2; v_gene: TRBV3-1/TRBV3-2; CDR3aa: CASSPGLAGEETQYF; CDR3nt: TGTGCCAGCAGCCCGGGACTAGCGGGAGAAGAGACCCAGTACTTC
len: 14; abundance: .; j_gene: TRBJ2-7; d_gene: .; v_gene: TRBV3-1/TRBV3-2; CDR3aa: CASSQVSGQSEQYF; CDR3nt: TGTGCCAGCAGCCAAGTCTCAGGGCAAAGCGAGCAGTACTTC
len: 13; abundance: .; j_gene: TRBJ2-2; d_gene: .; v_gene: TRBV6-5; CDR3aa: CASSYKGLGELFF; CDR3nt: TGTGCCAGCAGTTACAAGGGGCTCGGGGAGCTGTTTTTT
len: 13; abundance: .; j_gene: TRBJ1-5; d_gene: .; v_gene: TRBV27; CDR3aa: CASSIAPNQPQHF; CDR3nt: TGTGCCAGCAGTATAGCGCCCAATCAGCCCCAGCATTTT
len: 14; abundance: .; j_gene: TRBJ1-1; d_gene: TRBD1; v_gene: TRBV2; CDR3aa: CASSVDRGNTEAFF; CDR3nt: TGTGCCAGCAGTGTTGACAGGGGGAACACTGAAGCTTTCTTT
len: 14; abundance: many; j_gene: TRBJ2-3; d_gene: TRBD2; v_gene: TRBV6-4; CDR3aa: CASSEGGLADTQYF; CDR3nt: TGTGCCAGCAGTGAGGGAGGGTTGGCGGATACGCAGTATTTT
len: 12; abundance: .; j_gene: TRBJ2-1; d_gene: .; v_gene: TRBV12-5; CDR3aa: CASGLTGNEQFF; CDR3nt: TGTGCTAGTGGCCTAACAGGGAATGAGCAGTTCTTC
len: 17; abundance: once; j_gene: TRBJ2-2; d_gene: TRBD2; v_gene: TRBV7-6; CDR3aa: CASSPVAGGPGTGELFF; CDR3nt: TGTGCCAGCAGCCCCGTAGCGGGAGGGCCCGGCACCGGGGAGCTGTTTTTT
len: 16; abundance: .; j_gene: TRBJ2-1; d_gene: TRBD2; v_gene: TRBV11-2; CDR3aa: CASSPGRGGADRGGFF; CDR3nt: TGTGCCAGCAGCCCGGGGAGGGGAGGCGCCGACCGAGGTGGGTTCTTC
len: 16; abundance: once; j_gene: TRBJ1-1; d_gene: TRBD1; v_gene: TRBV4-1; CDR3aa: CASSQVGQGVNTEAFF; CDR3nt: TGCGCCAGCAGCCAAGTGGGACAGGGGGTGAACACTGAAGCTTTCTTT
len: 15; abundance: .; j_gene: TRBJ2-7; d_gene: TRBD1; v_gene: TRBV6-5; CDR3aa: CASSYRDRGSYEQYF; CDR3nt: TGTGCCAGCAGTTACCGGGACAGGGGATCCTACGAGCAGTACTTC
len: 15; abundance: few; j_gene: TRBJ1-3; d_gene: .; v_gene: TRBV7-8; CDR3aa: CASSLSEYSGNTIYF; CDR3nt: TGTGCCAGCAGCCTAAGCGAGTACTCTGGAAACACCATATATTTT
len: 15; abundance: .; j_gene: TRBJ2-1; d_gene: TRBD2; v_gene: TRBV9; CDR3aa: CASSPVASGSDEQFF; CDR3nt: TGTGCCAGCAGCCCAGTGGCTAGCGGGAGCGATGAGCAGTTCTTC
len: 14; abundance: .; j_gene: TRBJ1-5; d_gene: .; v_gene: TRBV9; CDR3aa: CASSVDPENQPQHF; CDR3nt: TGTGCCAGCAGCGTAGACCCGGAGAATCAGCCCCAGCATTTT
len: 15; abundance: few; j_gene: TRBJ2-2; d_gene: .; v_gene: TRBV6-5; CDR3aa: CASTLGHLNTGELFF; CDR3nt: TGTGCCAGCACCCTGGGACACCTAAACACCGGGGAGCTGTTTTTT
len: 17; abundance: .; j_gene: TRBJ1-3; d_gene: .; v_gene: TRBV9; CDR3aa: CASSTSLLGGSGNTIYF; CDR3nt: TGTGCCAGCAGCACCTCGCTACTCGGGGGCTCTGGAAACACCATATATTTT
len: 15; abundance: .; j_gene: TRBJ1-2; d_gene: .; v_gene: TRBV9; CDR3aa: CASSVGSGGNYGYTF; CDR3nt: TGTGCCAGCAGCGTAGGTTCGGGCGGGAACTATGGCTACACCTTC
len: 17; abundance: .; j_gene: TRBJ2-5; d_gene: .; v_gene: TRBV14; CDR3aa: CASSLRNLLVRVETQYF; CDR3nt: TGTGCCAGCAGCCTCAGGAATTTATTGGTGAGGGTGGAGACCCAGTACTTC
len: 13; abundance: .; j_gene: TRBJ2-1; d_gene: .; v_gene: TRBV7-8; CDR3aa: CASSPGNWNEQFF; CDR3nt: TGTGCCAGCAGCCCAGGGAATTGGAATGAGCAGTTCTTC
len: 13; abundance: .; j_gene: TRBJ2-7; d_gene: .; v_gene: TRBV9; CDR3aa: CASSEGPEYEQYF; CDR3nt: TGTGCCAGCAGCGAGGGGCCAGAGTACGAGCAGTACTTC
len: 12; abundance: .; j_gene: TRBJ2-3; d_gene: TRBD2; v_gene: TRBV24-1; CDR3aa: CATSEWREKWYF; CDR3nt: TGTGCCACCAGTGAGTGGCGGGAGAAATGGTATTTT
len: 16; abundance: .; j_gene: TRBJ2-7; d_gene: TRBD2; v_gene: TRBV4-1; CDR3aa: CASSQEPQREFYEQYF; CDR3nt: TGCGCCAGCAGCCAAGAACCCCAGCGGGAGTTCTACGAGCAGTACTTC
len: 15; abundance: .; j_gene: TRBJ2-7; d_gene: TRBD1; v_gene: TRBV11-2; CDR3aa: CASSLGGGQGYEQYF; CDR3nt: TGTGCCAGCAGCTTAGGTGGGGGACAGGGCTACGAGCAGTACTTC
len: 14; abundance: .; j_gene: TRBJ2-2; d_gene: .; v_gene: TRBV24-1; CDR3aa: CATSETESTGELFF; CDR3nt: TGTGCCACCAGTGAAACGGAGAGCACCGGGGAGCTGTTTTTT
len: 15; abundance: .; j_gene: TRBJ1-5; d_gene: TRBD1; v_gene: TRBV7-2; CDR3aa: CASSLAGQGDQPQHF; CDR3nt: TGTGCCAGCAGCTTAGCGGGACAGGGCGATCAGCCCCAGCATTTT
len: 14; abundance: .; j_gene: TRBJ1-1; d_gene: TRBD1; v_gene: TRBV7-9; CDR3aa: CASSPGNRGTEAFF; CDR3nt: TGTGCCAGCAGCCCAGGCAACAGGGGTACGGAAGCTTTCTTT
len: 13; abundance: .; j_gene: TRBJ2-3; d_gene: .; v_gene: TRBV4-2; CDR3aa: CASSPLATDTQYF; CDR3nt: TGTGCCAGCAGCCCTCTGGCCACAGATACGCAGTATTTT
len: 16; abundance: .; j_gene: TRBJ1-5; d_gene: .; v_gene: TRBV7-8; CDR3aa: CASSLAPPRGDQPQHF; CDR3nt: TGTGCCAGCAGCTTAGCCCCCCCCCGCGGGGATCAGCCCCAGCATTTT
len: 14; abundance: .; j_gene: TRBJ1-5; d_gene: .; v_gene: TRBV4-1; CDR3aa: CASSQETWNQPQHF; CDR3nt: TGCGCCAGCAGCCAAGAGACATGGAATCAGCCCCAGCATTTT
len: 14; abundance: .; j_gene: TRBJ2-7; d_gene: TRBD2; v_gene: TRBV9; CDR3aa: CASSVVAGVGEQYF; CDR3nt: TGTGCCAGCAGCGTAGTAGCGGGAGTGGGGGAGCAGTACTTC
len: 15; abundance: .; j_gene: TRBJ2-1; d_gene: .; v_gene: TRBV7-9; CDR3aa: CASSSPTNSYNEQFF; CDR3nt: TGTGCCAGCAGCTCACCGACTAACTCCTACAATGAGCAGTTCTTC
len: 15; abundance: .; j_gene: TRBJ2-7; d_gene: .; v_gene: TRBV6-5; CDR3aa: CASSHGTASSYEQYF; CDR3nt: TGTGCCAGCAGTCACGGGACTGCCAGCTCCTACGAGCAGTACTTC
len: 16; abundance: .; j_gene: TRBJ1-6; d_gene: .; v_gene: TRBV27; CDR3aa: CASRSSGGGGNSPLHF; CDR3nt: TGTGCCAGCAGATCCTCTGGGGGCGGGGGAAATTCACCCCTCCACTTT
len: 15; abundance: .; j_gene: TRBJ1-2; d_gene: TRBD1; v_gene: TRBV10-3; CDR3aa: CAIRDFGQGNYGYTF; CDR3nt: TGTGCCATCAGGGACTTTGGACAGGGGAACTATGGCTACACCTTC